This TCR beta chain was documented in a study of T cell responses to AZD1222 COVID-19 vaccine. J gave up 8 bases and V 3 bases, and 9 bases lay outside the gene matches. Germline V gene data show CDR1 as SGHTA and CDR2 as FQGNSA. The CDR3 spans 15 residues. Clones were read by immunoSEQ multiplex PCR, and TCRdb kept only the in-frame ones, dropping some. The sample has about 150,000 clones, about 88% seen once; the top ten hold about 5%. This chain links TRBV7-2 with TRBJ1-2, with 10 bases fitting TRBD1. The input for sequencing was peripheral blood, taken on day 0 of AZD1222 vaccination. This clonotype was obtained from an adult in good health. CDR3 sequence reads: CASSLVSGTGAGYTF. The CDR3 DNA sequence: TGTGCCAGCAGCTTGGTTTCCGGGACAGGGGCGGGCTACACCTTC.